Included here is one T cell receptor beta chain sequence, with context. This sample is drawn from a study of blood T cell repertoires in COVID-19. Study summary: Italy, Spain and the United States were the sources of the convalescent and acute COVID-19 samples. In each case, the material was cDNA or gDNA derived from T cells, B-cell-depleted T cells, or PBMCs.

Some clones are missing from TCRdb's copy, which holds only in-frame ones; the method was immunoSEQ multiplex PCR. The profile shows more than 95,000 clones, around 87% of them singletons. The clonotype originates from a human donor in a cohort sampled during active COVID-19. Sequenced: peripheral blood.

CDR3 DNA sequence: TGTGCCACCAGTGATTTGGGGTCGCCAGGGGCGTACACCGGGGAGCTGTTTTTT. Translated, it gives CATSDLGSPGAYTGELFF. This rearrangement joins TRBV24-1 to TRBJ2-2, with D tentatively TRBD1 (6 bases). Trimming cost V 0 bases and J 3 bases, with 16 bases left between them. Germline loops: CDR1 KGHDR, CDR2 SFDVKD. The CDR3 has 18 amino acids.